A selection of T cell receptor beta chains follows, all from one sample in a study of high-grade serous ovarian cancer treatment subgroups. Using immunoSEQ multiplex PCR, the repertoire was profiled, and TCRdb retains in-frame clones only, with some absent. There are 5,800 or so clones in the sample; about 70% occur only once, and roughly 15% lies in the top ten. Sequenced material: tumor tissue. These receptors all come from a human donor with high-grade serous ovarian cancer. CDR3s include the opening cysteine and the closing phenylalanine or tryptophan.

V: TRBV7-2; J: TRBJ2-7; CDR3: CASSLTGNEQYF
V: TRBV11-3; J: TRBJ1-2; CDR3: CASSLGQGGYGYTF
V: TRBV4-2; J: TRBJ2-7; CDR3: CASSQERFSSYEQYF
V: TRBV2; J: TRBJ2-5; CDR3: CASKPYRGRETQYF
V: TRBV10-2; J: TRBJ1-2; CDR3: CASSIVQGAHGYTF
V: TRBV5-4; J: TRBJ2-3; CDR3: CASSSGDTRITDTQYF
V: TRBV7-8; J: TRBJ2-7; CDR3: CASSAYRDRGSYEQYF
V: TRBV7-2; J: TRBJ1-4; CDR3: CASRSPTGGNNEKLFF
V: TRBV5-6; J: TRBJ1-4; CDR3: CASSDGTGMLGGLFF
V: TRBV15; J: TRBJ2-7; CDR3: CATSSGTGYEQYF
V: TRBV5-4; J: TRBJ2-5; CDR3: CASSGTRHGTQYF
V: TRBV6-1; J: TRBJ1-6; CDR3: CASSDGVTYNSPLHF
V: TRBV6-5; J: TRBJ1-5; CDR3: CASSQGSLNQPQHF
V: TRBV29-1; J: TRBJ1-4; CDR3: CSVGRSTNEKLFF
V: TRBV7-9; J: TRBJ2-7; CDR3: CASSLIQGTGAYEQYF
V: TRBV5-1; J: TRBJ2-1; CDR3: CASSVAGGQGEQFF
V: TRBV2; J: TRBJ1-1; CDR3: CASSYDSEAFF
V: TRBV14; J: TRBJ2-4; CDR3: CASSQDYPKNIQYF
V: TRBV19; J: TRBJ2-1; CDR3: CASSSPHSSYNEQFF
V: TRBV5-1; J: TRBJ2-2; CDR3: CASTLGGQTGELFF
V: TRBV18; J: TRBJ2-7; CDR3: CASSPQGNEQYF
V: TRBV9; J: TRBJ2-3; CDR3: CASSVRLAGPTDTQYF
V: TRBV4-1; J: TRBJ1-1; CDR3: CASSQVFGGNTEAFF
V: TRBV4-3; J: TRBJ2-2; CDR3: CASSRGAPNTGELFF
V: TRBV19; J: TRBJ2-3; CDR3: CASSIGRDGVLTDTQYF
V: TRBV7-9; J: TRBJ2-6; CDR3: CASAGGRGSFGANVLTF
V: TRBV7-2; J: TRBJ2-2; CDR3: CASNPRETGELFF
V: TRBV7-2; J: TRBJ2-2; CDR3: CASRSGGNTGELFF
V: TRBV6-1; J: TRBJ2-3; CDR3: CASRKQGSTDTQYF
V: TRBV7-2; J: TRBJ2-5; CDR3: CASSQGSGGRTTQETQYF
V: TRBV19; J: TRBJ2-1; CDR3: CASHKLGQGADNEQFF